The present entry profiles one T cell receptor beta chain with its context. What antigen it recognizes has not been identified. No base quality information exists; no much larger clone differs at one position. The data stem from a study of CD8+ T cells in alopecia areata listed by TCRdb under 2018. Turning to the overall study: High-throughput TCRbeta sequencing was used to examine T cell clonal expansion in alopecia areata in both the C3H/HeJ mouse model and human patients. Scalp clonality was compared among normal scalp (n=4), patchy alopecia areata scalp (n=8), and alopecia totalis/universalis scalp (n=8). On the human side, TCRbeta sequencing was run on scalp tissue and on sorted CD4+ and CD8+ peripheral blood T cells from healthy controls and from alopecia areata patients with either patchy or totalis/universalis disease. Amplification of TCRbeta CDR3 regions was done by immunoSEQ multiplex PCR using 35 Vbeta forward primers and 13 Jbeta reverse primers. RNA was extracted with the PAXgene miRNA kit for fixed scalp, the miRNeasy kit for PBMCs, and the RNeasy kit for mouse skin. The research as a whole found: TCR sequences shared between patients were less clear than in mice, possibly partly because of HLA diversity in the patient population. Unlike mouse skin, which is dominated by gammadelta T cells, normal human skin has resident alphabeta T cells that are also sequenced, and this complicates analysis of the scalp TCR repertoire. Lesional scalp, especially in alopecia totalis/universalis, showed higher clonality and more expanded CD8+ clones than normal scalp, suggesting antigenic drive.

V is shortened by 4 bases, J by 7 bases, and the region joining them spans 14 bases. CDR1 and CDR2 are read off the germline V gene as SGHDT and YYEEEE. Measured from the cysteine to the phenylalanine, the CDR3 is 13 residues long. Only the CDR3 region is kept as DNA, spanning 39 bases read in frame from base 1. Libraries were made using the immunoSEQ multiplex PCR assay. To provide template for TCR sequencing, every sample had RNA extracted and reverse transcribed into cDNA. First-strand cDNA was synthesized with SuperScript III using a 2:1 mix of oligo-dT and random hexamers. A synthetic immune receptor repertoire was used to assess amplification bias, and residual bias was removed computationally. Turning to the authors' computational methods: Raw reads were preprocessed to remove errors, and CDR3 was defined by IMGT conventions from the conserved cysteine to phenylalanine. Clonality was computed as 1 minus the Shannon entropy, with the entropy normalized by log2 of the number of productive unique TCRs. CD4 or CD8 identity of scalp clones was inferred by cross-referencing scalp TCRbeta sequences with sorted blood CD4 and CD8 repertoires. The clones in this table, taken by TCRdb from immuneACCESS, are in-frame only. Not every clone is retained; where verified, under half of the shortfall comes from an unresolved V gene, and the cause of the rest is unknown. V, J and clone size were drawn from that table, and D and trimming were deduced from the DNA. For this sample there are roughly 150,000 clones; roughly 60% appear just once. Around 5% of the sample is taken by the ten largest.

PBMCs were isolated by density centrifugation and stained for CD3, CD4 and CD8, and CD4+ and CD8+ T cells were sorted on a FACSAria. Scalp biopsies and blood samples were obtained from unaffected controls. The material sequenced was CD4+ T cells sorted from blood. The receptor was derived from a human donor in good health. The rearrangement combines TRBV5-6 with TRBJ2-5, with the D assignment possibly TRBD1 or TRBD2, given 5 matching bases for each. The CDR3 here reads CASSGPGPGTQYF. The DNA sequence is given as TGTGCCAGCAGCGGGCCGGGACCCGGGACCCAGTACTTC.